Presented here are 23 T cell receptor beta chains from one specimen sequenced in a study of T-cell reconstitution after alpha-beta-depleted transplantation in children. As it was prepared, the TCRbeta library received unique molecular identifiers. TCRdb re-derived calls from the PCR reads in MiXCR, one entry per CDR3 protein. The sample lists about 980,000 distinct CDR3 sequences; 25% to 35% were seen once. Sequenced here: PBMCs, mostly from graft donor cells, sampled 360 days after TCRalphabeta/CD19-depleted stem cell transplant. The origin of the receptors is a boy younger than two who had a stem cell transplant for SCID, so the T cells may come from the graft donor.

This clonotype appeared many times. This chain links TRBV14 with TRBJ2-5, with D unresolved. The CDR3 spans 13 residues. The ends were cut back, 6 bases at V and 2 bases at J, with 10 bases in the middle. Germline assignment: CDR1 SGHDN and CDR2 FVKESK. CDR3 sequence: CASSPAPQETQYF. The CDR3 coding sequence is TGTGCCAGCAGTCCGGCCCCACAAGAGACCCAGTACTTC. Based on the CDR3 plus reference TRBV14 and TRBJ2-5, the full variable domain is EAGVTQFPSHSVIEKGQTVTLRCDPISGHDNLYWYRRVMGKEIKFLLHFVKESKQDESGMPNNRFLAERTGGTYSTLKVQPAELEDSGVYFCASSPAPQETQYFGPGTRLLVL.

A few counts support this clonotype. V gene TRBV20-1 combines with J gene TRBJ1-1, with a weak D call TRBD1 (6 bases). This CDR3 contains 13 residues. V shed 5 bases and J shed 2 bases, with 12 bases lying between them. The V gene's germline CDR1 is DFQATT and CDR2 SNEGSKA (reference sequence). The CDR3 sequence: CSAQGGANTEAFF. In nucleotides, the CDR3 is TGCAGTGCTCAAGGGGGAGCAAACACTGAAGCTTTCTTT.

This chain uses TRBV29-1 with TRBJ2-7, with 8 nucleotides matching TRBD1. The junction had 4 bases not matched to a gene; V was cut back by 1 base and J by 2 bases. Germline V CDR1 and CDR2: SQVTM, ANQGSEA. This CDR3 has 14 amino acids. The CDR3 bases are TGCAGCGTTGAAGGGACAGGGAGCACCTACGAGCAGTACTTC. It codes for CSVEGTGSTYEQYF.

The genes are TRBV4-3 and TRBJ2-6; D gene ambiguous. CDR1 and CDR2 from the germline V gene are LGHNA and YSLEER. V was trimmed by 2 bases and J by 2 bases, leaving 1 base between them. The CDR3 covers 13 residues. The CDR3 spells CASSQPGANVLTF. The CDR3 nucleotides read TGCGCCAGCAGCCAACCTGGGGCCAACGTCCTGACTTTC.

The chain couples TRBV7-2 to TRBJ2-3, with D possibly matching TRBD2 (5 bases). V gave up 2 bases and J gave up 8 bases, with 14 bases separating them. Germline loops: CDR1 SGHTA, CDR2 FQGNSA. The CDR3 runs 14 residues. CDR3 in amino acids: CASSLRGFGVTQYF. The CDR3 nucleotides read TGTGCCAGCAGCTTACGAGGGTTTGGTGTTACGCAGTATTTT.

This clonotype came up a few times. The V gene is TRBV6-5, the J gene TRBJ2-5, with 11 bases aligning to TRBD2. V was pared by 4 bases and J by 5 bases, with 3 bases of the junction left unmatched. This CDR3 spans 14 amino acids. Germline CDR1 and CDR2: MNHEY and SVGAGI. CDR3 sequence reads: CASSSSSGRETQYF. CDR3 DNA: TGTGCCAGCAGTTCATCTAGCGGGAGGGAGACCCAGTACTTC.

This chain connects TRBV7-6 to TRBJ2-1; TRBD1 agrees at 7 bases. Per germline, CDR1 SGHVS and CDR2 FNYEAQ. CDR3 length equals 15 residues. V dropped 6 bases and J dropped 6; count of bases not matched to a gene: 11. CDR3 protein: CASSPRQGHGNEQFF. Written as DNA, the CDR3 is TGTGCCAGCAGTCCAAGACAGGGACATGGCAATGAGCAGTTCTTC.

This sequence joins TRBV2 and TRBJ1-1; D uncertain. The CDR3 spans 11 residues. V lost 7 bases, J lost 7 bases, and 10 bases lay in between. Germline-derived CDR1 and CDR2 are SNHLY and FYNNEI. CDR3 nucleotides: TGTGCCAGCAACCCCGCAAGTGAAGCTTTCTTT. Protein: CASNPASEAFF.

This chain joins TRBV9 and TRBJ2-1; maybe TRBD1 (8 bases). The germline gives CDR1 SGDLS, CDR2 YYNGEE. V lost 2 bases and J lost 3, with 30 bases in between. The CDR3 consists of 21 residues. CDR3 protein: CASSVEPTGARLAKIYNEQFF. The CDR3 nucleotides read TGTGCCAGCAGCGTGGAGCCGACAGGGGCGAGACTAGCAAAAATCTACAATGAGCAGTTCTTC.

The chain joins TRBV4-3 to TRBJ2-3, with D possibly TRBD2 on 7 matching bases. CDR1 is LGHNA, CDR2 YSLEER, per germline. This CDR3 has 15 residues. V dropped 0 bases and J dropped 5 bases, with 12 bases sitting between them. The CDR3 reads CASSQEEGGEDTQYF. The CDR3 DNA is TGCGCCAGCAGCCAAGAGGAGGGGGGGGAAGATACGCAGTATTTT.

This clonotype occurred many times. The junction and the germline gene differ at one end; a read error may be behind it. This chain links TRBV3-1 with TRBJ1-5; D gene unclear. Looked up from germline, CDR1 is LGHDT and CDR2 is YNNKEL (reference sequence). The CDR3 has 14 amino acids. CDR3 protein: CASSQGGSNQPQHF. For the CDR3, the DNA is TGCGCCAGCAGCCAAGGTGGGAGCAATCAGCCCCAGCATTTT.

This clonotype was found a few times. The chain uses TRBV2 and TRBJ2-3, with a tentative D call TRBD2 (6 bases). The V gene lost 9 bases and the J gene lost 1 base, with 11 bases spanning the gap. The CDR3 consists of 13 residues. Germline loops: CDR1 SNHLY, CDR2 FYNNEI. The CDR3 protein is CARRRVGTDTQYF. The CDR3 bases are TGTGCCAGGAGGAGGGTTGGCACAGATACGCAGTATTTT.

This clonotype was seen more than once but under ten times. The V and J genes are TRBV20-1 and TRBJ2-3; TRBD1 agrees at 7 bases. CDR1 and CDR2 (germline): DFQATT, SNEGSKA (reference sequence). V trimming: 6 bases; J trimming: 0 bases; junction bases outside the gene matches: 6. The CDR3 has 14 residues. This chain's CDR3 is CSAKDRLSTDTQYF. The CDR3 nucleotides are TGCAGTGCCAAGGACAGGTTGAGCACAGATACGCAGTATTTT.

The J gene is TRBJ2-5, the V gene TRBV18; a weak D match, TRBD1 (5 bases). This CDR3 comprises 13 residues. Per germline, CDR1 KGHSH and CDR2 LQKENI. V lost 2 bases and J lost 4, with 8 bases in between. Written as DNA, the CDR3 is TGTGCCAGCTCACCAGCAGGGTCAGAGACCCAGTACTTC. It codes for CASSPAGSETQYF.

The chain uses TRBV12-3 or TRBV12-4 and TRBJ2-6; D is tentatively TRBD1 or TRBD2 (5 bases each). The V gene lost 6 bases and the J gene lost 0 bases, with 12 bases spanning the gap. This CDR3 comprises 16 residues. CDR3 amino acids: CASRAPGPSGANVLTF. CDR3 nucleotides: TGTGCCAGCAGAGCTCCGGGACCCTCTGGGGCCAACGTCCTGACTTTC.

A few counts support this clonotype. This sequence joins TRBV25-1 and TRBJ2-1; D may be TRBD2 (6 bases). CDR3 length equals 12 residues. Germline V CDR1 and CDR2: MGHDK, SYGVNS. Trimming left V 3 bases short and J 7 bases short, with 7 bases between. Here the CDR3 DNA reads TGTGCCAGCAGTGACGCGGGGAATGAGCAGTTCTTC. Amino acids: CASSDAGNEQFF.

The chain recombines TRBV7-2 with TRBJ2-7; D possibly matches TRBD1 or TRBD2 (6 bases each). Germline V CDR1 and CDR2: SGHTA, FQGNSA. V was pared by 1 base and J by 2 bases, with 12 bases between. The CDR3 runs to 15 residues. The CDR3 DNA is TGTGCCAGCAGCTTAGGGGGGGCGCAGACCTACGAGCAGTACTTC. Amino acids: CASSLGGAQTYEQYF.

This clonotype was seen ten or more times. The J gene is TRBJ2-7, the V gene TRBV29-1; perhaps D is TRBD1 or TRBD2 (5 bases each). Germline assignment: CDR1 SQVTM and CDR2 ANQGSEA. The CDR3 spans 11 residues. Trimming shortened V by 7 bases and J by 5 bases, and 12 bases separated the two germline ends. The CDR3 here is CSAGTVDEQYF. CDR3 nucleotide sequence: TGCAGCGCTGGGACGGTGGACGAGCAGTACTTC.

J is TRBJ2-1 and V is TRBV3-1; D gene unclear. Germline-derived CDR1 and CDR2 are LGHDT and YNNKEL (reference sequence). The CDR3 totals 14 residues. V was cut by 4 bases and J by 3 bases, with 10 bases left in between. The CDR3 loop is CASSRRPLYNEQFF. The CDR3 bases are TGTGCCAGCAGCCGGCGTCCTCTCTACAATGAGCAGTTCTTC.

This clonotype was recorded a few times. The chain joins TRBV4-2 to TRBJ2-2; D is perhaps TRBD1 (5 bases). CDR1 is LGHNA and CDR2 is YNFKEQ in the germline V gene. V lost 0 bases and J lost 1, with 33 bases in between. This CDR3 spans 24 amino acids. This CDR3 reads CASSQDMVREPGKVLRQNTGELFF. Here the CDR3 DNA reads TGTGCCAGCAGCCAAGATATGGTCAGGGAACCAGGCAAGGTTTTGAGGCAGAACACCGGGGAGCTGTTTTTT.

V is TRBV20-1 and J is TRBJ1-1; D is perhaps TRBD1 (5 bases). Looked up from germline, CDR1 is DFQATT and CDR2 is SNEGSKA (reference sequence). The CDR3 extends over 13 amino acids. CDR3 residues: CSIRGRASTEAFF. DNA for the CDR3: TGCAGCATAAGAGGCAGGGCTAGCACTGAAGCTTTCTTT.

This clonotype was detected a few times. This chain connects TRBV15 to TRBJ2-7, with D maybe TRBD2 (6 bases). The V end was cut by 0 bases, the J end by 4 bases, with 10 bases between. The CDR3 runs 14 residues. Germline values: CDR1 LNHNV, CDR2 YYDKDF (reference sequence). The CDR3 bases are TGTGCCACCAGCAGAGATCAGGGAGGTTACGAGCAGTACTTC. Its protein is CATSRDQGGYEQYF.

The chain couples TRBV10-3 to TRBJ2-3; D is possibly TRBD1 (5 bases). The CDR3 covers 17 residues. The V gene lost 0 bases and the J gene lost 0 bases, with 13 bases spanning the gap. Germline loops: CDR1 ENHRY, CDR2 SYGVKD. CDR3 sequence reads: CAISESRQRTSTDTQYF. DNA of the CDR3: TGTGCCATCAGTGAGTCGAGACAGAGAACTAGCACAGATACGCAGTATTTT.